This T cell receptor beta chain was identified during a study of T cell repertoires in cytomegalovirus infection. Worth noting for this clonotype: The antigen is not known.

TCRdb reprocessed the reads via MiXCR and lists one record per CDR3 protein. The sample lists about 830,000 distinct CDR3 sequences, approximately 32% occurring once. Germline V lookup: CDR1 LGHDT, CDR2 YNNKEL (reference sequence). Trimming pared 5 bases from V and 13 bases from J, leaving 17 bases between. This CDR3 spans 13 amino acids. This receptor was taken from a human donor in good health (CMV status not recorded). Some clones in this sample may be carry-over from other donors' samples. The chain employs TRBV3-1 and TRBJ1-4; D perhaps matches TRBD1 (6 bases). The source material was cultured CD8+ T cells from PBMCs, sampled from culture after CMV antigen stimulation. The CDR3 nucleotides are TGTGCCAGCAGCTCCACGACCGGGACAAGACTGTTTTTT. It translates to CASSSTTGTRLFF.